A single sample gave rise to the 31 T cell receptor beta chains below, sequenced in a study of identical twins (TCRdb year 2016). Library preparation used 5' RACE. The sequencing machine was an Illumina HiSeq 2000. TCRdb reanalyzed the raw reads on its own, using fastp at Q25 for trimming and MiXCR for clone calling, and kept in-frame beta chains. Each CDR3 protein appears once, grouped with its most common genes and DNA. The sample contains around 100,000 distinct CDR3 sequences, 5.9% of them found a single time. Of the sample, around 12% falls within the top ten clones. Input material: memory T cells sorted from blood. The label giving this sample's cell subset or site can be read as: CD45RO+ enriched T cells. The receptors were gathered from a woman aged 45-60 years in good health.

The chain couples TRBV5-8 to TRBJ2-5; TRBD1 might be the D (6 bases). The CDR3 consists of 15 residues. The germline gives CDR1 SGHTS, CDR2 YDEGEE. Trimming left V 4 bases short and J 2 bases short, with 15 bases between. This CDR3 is CASSLGRQGQETQYF. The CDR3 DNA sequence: TGTGCCAGCAGCCTAGGAAGGCAGGGGCAAGAGACCCAGTACTTC.

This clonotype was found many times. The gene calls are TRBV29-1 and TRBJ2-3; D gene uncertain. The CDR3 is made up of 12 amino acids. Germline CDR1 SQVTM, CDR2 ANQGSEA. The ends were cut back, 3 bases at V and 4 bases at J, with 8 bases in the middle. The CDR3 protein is CSVEKGADTQYF. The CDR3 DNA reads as TGCAGCGTTGAGAAGGGTGCAGATACGCAGTATTTT.

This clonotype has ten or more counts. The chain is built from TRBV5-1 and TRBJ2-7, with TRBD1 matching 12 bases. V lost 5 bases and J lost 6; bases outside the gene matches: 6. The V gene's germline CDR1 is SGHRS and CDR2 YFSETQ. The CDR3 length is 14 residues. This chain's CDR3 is CASSEGQGASEQYV. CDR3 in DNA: TGCGCCAGCAGTGAGGGACAGGGGGCGTCCGAGCAGTACGTC.

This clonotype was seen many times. The CDR3: CAWSDEGVSAQYF. The CDR3 nucleotides read TGTGCCTGGAGTGATGAGGGGGTTTCGGCCCAGTACTTC. The chain recombines TRBV30 with TRBJ2-5, with D possibly TRBD1 on 6 matching bases. Germline CDR1 and CDR2: GTSNPN and SVGIG (reference sequence). The CDR3 covers 13 residues. Deletions cut 1 base from V and 9 bases from J, with 15 bases between.

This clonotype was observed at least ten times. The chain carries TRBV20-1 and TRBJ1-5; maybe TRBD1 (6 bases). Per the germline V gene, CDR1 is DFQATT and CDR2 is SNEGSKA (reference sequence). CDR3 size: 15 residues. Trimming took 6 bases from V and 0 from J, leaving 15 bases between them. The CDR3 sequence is CSAYGGASSNQPQHF. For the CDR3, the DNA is TGCAGTGCCTACGGGGGCGCCAGTAGCAATCAGCCCCAGCATTTT.

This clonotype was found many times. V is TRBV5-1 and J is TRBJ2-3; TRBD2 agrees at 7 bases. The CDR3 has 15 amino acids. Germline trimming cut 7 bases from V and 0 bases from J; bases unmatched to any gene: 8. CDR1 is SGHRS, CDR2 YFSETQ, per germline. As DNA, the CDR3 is TGCGCCAGCTCTGGACTAGGGATAAGCACAGATACGCAGTATTTT. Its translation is CASSGLGISTDTQYF.

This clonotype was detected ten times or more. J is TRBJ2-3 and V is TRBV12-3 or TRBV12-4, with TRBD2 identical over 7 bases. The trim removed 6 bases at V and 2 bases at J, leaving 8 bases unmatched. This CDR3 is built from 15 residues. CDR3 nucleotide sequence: TGTGCCAGCAGCCTCACTAGCGCCGTCACAGATACGCAGTATTTT. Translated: CASSLTSAVTDTQYF.

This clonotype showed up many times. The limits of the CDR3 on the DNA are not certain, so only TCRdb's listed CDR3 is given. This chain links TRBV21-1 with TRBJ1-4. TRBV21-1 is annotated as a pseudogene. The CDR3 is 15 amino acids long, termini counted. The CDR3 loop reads CASSKGGKGMKNCFF.

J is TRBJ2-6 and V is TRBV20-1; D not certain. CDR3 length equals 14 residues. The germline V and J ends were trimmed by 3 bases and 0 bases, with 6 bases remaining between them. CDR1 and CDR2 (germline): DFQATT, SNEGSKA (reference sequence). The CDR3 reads CSASKTSGANVLTF. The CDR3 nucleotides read TGCAGTGCTAGTAAGACCTCTGGGGCCAACGTCCTGACTTTC.

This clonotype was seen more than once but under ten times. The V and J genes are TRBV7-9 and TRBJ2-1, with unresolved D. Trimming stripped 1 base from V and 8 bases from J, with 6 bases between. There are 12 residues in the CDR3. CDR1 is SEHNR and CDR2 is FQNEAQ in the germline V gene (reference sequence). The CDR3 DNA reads TGTGCCAGCAGCTTAGGCGTCGATGAGCAGTTCTTC. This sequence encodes CASSLGVDEQFF.

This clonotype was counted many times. The CDR3: CATTPDANTEAFF. The CDR3 coding sequence is TGTGCCACCACTCCGGACGCGAACACTGAAGCTTTCTTT. The chain joins TRBV2 to TRBJ1-1, with unresolved D. V was shortened by 10 bases and J by 1 base, with 13 bases between the two germline ends. CDR3 length: 13 amino acids. Germline V gives CDR1 SNHLY, CDR2 FYNNEI.

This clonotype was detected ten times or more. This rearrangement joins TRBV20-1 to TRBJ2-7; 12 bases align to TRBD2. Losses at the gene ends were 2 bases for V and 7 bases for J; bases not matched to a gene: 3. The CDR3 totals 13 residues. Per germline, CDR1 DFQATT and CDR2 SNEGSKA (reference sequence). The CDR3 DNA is TGCAGTGCTAGACTAGCGGGAGGGCGTGAGCAGTACTTC. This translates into CSARLAGGREQYF.

The CDR3 region has the DNA TGCGCCAGCAGCTTGGCCTCTTTGGGACAGGGCGCCTACAATGAGCAGTTCTTC. This gives the protein CASSLASLGQGAYNEQFF. The chain carries TRBV5-1 and TRBJ2-1, with 9 nucleotides matching TRBD1. This CDR3 has 18 amino acids. The V and J ends lost 0 bases and 2 bases, in that order; junction bases with no gene match: 9. Germline V gene data show CDR1 as SGHRS and CDR2 as YFSETQ.

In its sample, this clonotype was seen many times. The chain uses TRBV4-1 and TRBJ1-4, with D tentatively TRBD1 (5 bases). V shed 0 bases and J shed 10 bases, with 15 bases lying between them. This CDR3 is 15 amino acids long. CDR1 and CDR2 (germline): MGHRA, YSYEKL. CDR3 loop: CASSQDSRVSAKLFF. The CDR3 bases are TGCGCCAGCAGCCAAGATAGCAGGGTTTCTGCAAAACTGTTTTTT.

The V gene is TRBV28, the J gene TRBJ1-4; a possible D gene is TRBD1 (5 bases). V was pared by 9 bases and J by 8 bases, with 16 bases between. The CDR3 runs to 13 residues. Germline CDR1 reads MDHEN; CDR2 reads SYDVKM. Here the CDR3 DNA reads TGTGCCAGTTCCTGGGGCGTCTTAGAAAAACTGTTTTTT. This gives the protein CASSWGVLEKLFF.

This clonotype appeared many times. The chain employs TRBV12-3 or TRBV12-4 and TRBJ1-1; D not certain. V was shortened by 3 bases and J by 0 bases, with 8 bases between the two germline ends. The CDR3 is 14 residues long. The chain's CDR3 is CASSLTGMNTEAFF. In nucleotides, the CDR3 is TGTGCCAGCAGTTTGACTGGGATGAACACTGAAGCTTTCTTT.

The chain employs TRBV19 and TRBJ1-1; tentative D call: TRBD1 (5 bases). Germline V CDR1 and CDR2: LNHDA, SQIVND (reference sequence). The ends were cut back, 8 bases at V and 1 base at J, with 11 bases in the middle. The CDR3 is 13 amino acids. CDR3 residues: CASHRQGNTEAFF. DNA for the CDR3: TGTGCCAGTCATCGCCAGGGGAACACTGAAGCTTTCTTT. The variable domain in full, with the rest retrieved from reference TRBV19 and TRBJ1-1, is DGGITQSPKYLFRKEGQNVTLSCEQNLNHDAMYWYRQDPGQGLRLIYYSQIVNDFQKGDIAEGYSVSREKKESFPLTVTSAQKNPTAFYLCASHRQGNTEAFFGQGTRLTVV.

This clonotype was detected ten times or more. CDR3 sequence (DNA): TGCAGTGCTAGAGCGAAACCCGGGGAGCTGTTTTTT. Its translation: CSARAKPGELFF. The rearrangement joins TRBV20-1 to TRBJ2-2; D is unclear. The CDR3 consists of 12 residues. V lost 1 base and J 6 bases, leaving 6 bases between the germline ends. CDR1 and CDR2 (germline): DFQATT, SNEGSKA (reference sequence).

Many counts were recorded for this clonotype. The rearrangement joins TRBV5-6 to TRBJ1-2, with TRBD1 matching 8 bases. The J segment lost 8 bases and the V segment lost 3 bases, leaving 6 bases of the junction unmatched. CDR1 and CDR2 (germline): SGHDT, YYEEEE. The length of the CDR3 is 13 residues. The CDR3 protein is CASSWGTGGGYTF. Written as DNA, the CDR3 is TGTGCCAGCAGCTGGGGGACAGGCGGAGGCTACACCTTC.

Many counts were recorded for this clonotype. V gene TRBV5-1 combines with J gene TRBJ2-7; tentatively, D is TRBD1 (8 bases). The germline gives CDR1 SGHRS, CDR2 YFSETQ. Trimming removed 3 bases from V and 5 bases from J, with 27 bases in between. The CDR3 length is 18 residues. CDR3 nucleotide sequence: TGCGCCAGCAGCTCCGGACAGGGAGTCGGGGCGGGAGTGGACGAGCAGTACTTC. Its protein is CASSSGQGVGAGVDEQYF.

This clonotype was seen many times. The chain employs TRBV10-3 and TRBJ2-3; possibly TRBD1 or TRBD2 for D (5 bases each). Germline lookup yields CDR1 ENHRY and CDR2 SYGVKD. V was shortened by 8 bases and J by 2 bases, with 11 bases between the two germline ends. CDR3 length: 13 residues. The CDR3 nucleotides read TGTGCCATCGCGACGGGGCTCACAGATACGCAGTATTTT. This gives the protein CAIATGLTDTQYF.

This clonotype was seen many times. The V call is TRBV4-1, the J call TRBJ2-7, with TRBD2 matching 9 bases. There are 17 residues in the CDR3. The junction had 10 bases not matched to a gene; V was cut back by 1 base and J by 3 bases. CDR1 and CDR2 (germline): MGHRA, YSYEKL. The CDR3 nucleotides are TGCGCCAGCAGCCAAGGCGGGGGGGCGGGACCACTCTACGAGCAGTACTTC. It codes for CASSQGGGAGPLYEQYF.

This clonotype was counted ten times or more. The CDR3 DNA reads as TGTGCCAGCAACCTACAGGGAGGGAATGAGCAGTTCTTC. It encodes CASNLQGGNEQFF. The chain joins TRBV12-3 or TRBV12-4 to TRBJ2-1, with D possibly matching TRBD2 (7 bases). The V gene lost 7 bases and the J gene lost 7 bases, with 14 bases spanning the gap. The CDR3 contains 13 residues.

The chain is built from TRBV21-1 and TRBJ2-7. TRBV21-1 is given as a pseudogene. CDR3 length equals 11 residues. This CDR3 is CASSSSREQYV. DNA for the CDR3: TGTGCCAGCAGCAGTTCGCGAGAGCAGTACGTC.

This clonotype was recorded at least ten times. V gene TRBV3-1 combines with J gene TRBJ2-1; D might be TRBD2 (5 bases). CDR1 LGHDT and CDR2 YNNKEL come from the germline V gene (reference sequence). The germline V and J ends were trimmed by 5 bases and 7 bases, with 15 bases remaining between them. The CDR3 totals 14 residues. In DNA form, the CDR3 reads TGTGCCAGCAGCAGAAGGGTAGAGCGGAATGAGCAGTTCTTC. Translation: CASSRRVERNEQFF.

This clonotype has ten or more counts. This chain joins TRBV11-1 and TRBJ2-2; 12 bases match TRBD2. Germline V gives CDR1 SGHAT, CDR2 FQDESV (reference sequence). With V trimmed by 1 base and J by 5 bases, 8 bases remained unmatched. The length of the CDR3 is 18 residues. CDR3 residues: CASSLGRLAGERTGELFF. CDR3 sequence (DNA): TGTGCCAGCAGCTTAGGGAGACTAGCGGGAGAAAGAACCGGGGAGCTGTTTTTT. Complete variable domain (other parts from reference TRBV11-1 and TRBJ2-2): EAEVAQSPRYKITEKSQAVAFWCDPISGHATLYWYRQILGQGPELLVQFQDESVVDDSQLPKDRFSAERLKGVDSTLKIQPAELGDSAMYLCASSLGRLAGERTGELFFGEGSRLTVL.

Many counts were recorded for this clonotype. The DNA of the CDR3 is TGTGCCAGCAGACTGGGGGGGAGTCTCCCCTACGAGCAGTACGTC. This encodes CASRLGGSLPYEQYV. This chain uses TRBV21-1 with TRBJ2-7; TRBD1 is the table's D call, not checked against the DNA. TRBV21-1 is termed a pseudogene. The CDR3 contains 15 residues.

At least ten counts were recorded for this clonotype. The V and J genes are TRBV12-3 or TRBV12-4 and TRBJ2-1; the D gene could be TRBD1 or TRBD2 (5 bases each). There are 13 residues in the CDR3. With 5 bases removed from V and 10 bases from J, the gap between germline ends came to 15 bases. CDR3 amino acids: CASSPGPPGEQFF. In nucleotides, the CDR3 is TGTGCCAGCAGTCCAGGGCCTCCGGGAGAGCAGTTCTTC.

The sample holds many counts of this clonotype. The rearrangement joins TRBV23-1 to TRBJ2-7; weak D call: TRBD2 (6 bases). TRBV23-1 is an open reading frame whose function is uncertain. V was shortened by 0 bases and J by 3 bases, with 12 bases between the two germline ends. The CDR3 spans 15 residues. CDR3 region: CASSQSGGKFYEQYV. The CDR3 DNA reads TGCGCCAGCAGTCAATCGGGGGGAAAGTTCTACGAGCAGTACGTC.

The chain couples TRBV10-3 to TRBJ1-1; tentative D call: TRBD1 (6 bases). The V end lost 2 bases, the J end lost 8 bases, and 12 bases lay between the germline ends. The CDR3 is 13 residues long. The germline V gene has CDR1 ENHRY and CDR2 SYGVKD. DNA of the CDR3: TGTGCCATCAGTGAGACACTGGACAGAGAAGCTTTCTTT. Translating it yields CAISETLDREAFF.

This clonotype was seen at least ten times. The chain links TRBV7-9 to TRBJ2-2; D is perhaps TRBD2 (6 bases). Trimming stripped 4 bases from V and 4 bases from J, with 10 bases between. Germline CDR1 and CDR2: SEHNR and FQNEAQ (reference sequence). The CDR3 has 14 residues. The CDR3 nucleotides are TGTGCCAGCAGCTCCTCGACTAGCACCGGGGAGCTGTTTTTT. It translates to CASSSSTSTGELFF.